The 19 T cell receptor beta chains below all came from one sample that was sequenced in a study of PD-1 blockade in classical Hodgkin lymphoma (dated by TCRdb to 2020 to 2021). The meaning of the sample's time point label: cycle 2 day 1 (C2D1) of nivolumab. Relapse after autologous stem cell transplantation had occurred in all trial patients, and cohorts A, B and C were distinguished by prior brentuximab vedotin exposure. Libraries were constructed by the immunoSEQ multiplex PCR assay. Entries here come from immuneACCESS through TCRdb and include only in-frame sequences with V and J called. Some clones fail to appear in such tables; in the studies checked, an unresolved V gene covers under half of the shortfall, and the cause of the remainder is unknown. For this sample the table gives 95,000 to 100,000 clones, of which 85% to 90% were detected only once. The leading ten clones occupy 6.6% of the sample.

The input for sequencing was peripheral blood mononuclear cells (PBMCs), taken before the second cycle of nivolumab. The receptors shown here come from a human donor with classical Hodgkin lymphoma.

The chain is built from TRBV18 and TRBJ2-7; 7 bases agree with TRBD1. The trim removed 3 bases at V and 4 bases at J, leaving 6 bases unmatched. This CDR3 spans 14 amino acids. Germline assignment: CDR1 KGHSH and CDR2 LQKENI. The CDR3 DNA reads TGTGCCAGCTCACCGGACAGGAGCTCATACGAGCAGTACTTC. It specifies CASSPDRSSYEQYF.

The rearrangement links TRBV2 to TRBJ1-4, with TRBD1 matching over 10 bases. Germline V gives CDR1 SNHLY, CDR2 FYNNEI. V shed 6 bases, J shed 0 bases, and the junction held 13 bases outside the gene matches. The CDR3 is made up of 19 amino acids. The CDR3 spells CASSRPSTGGVATNEKLFF. CDR3 coding DNA: TGTGCCAGCAGCCGCCCCTCGACAGGGGGCGTTGCAACTAATGAAAAACTGTTTTTT. Complete variable domain (other parts from reference TRBV2 and TRBJ1-4): EPEVTQTPSHQVTQMGQEVILRCVPISNHLYFYWYRQILGQKVEFLVSFYNNEISEKSEIFDDQFSVERPDGSNFTLKIRSTKLEDSAMYFCASSRPSTGGVATNEKLFFGSGTQLSVL.

The chain combines TRBV5-6 with TRBJ2-3, with 14 nucleotides matching TRBD2. This CDR3 has 18 residues. Unmatched junction bases numbered 8, after V lost 3 bases and J lost 2 bases. Germline values: CDR1 SGHDT, CDR2 YYEEEE. CDR3 coding DNA: TGTGCCAGCAGCTGCCCGACTAGCGGGGGGGCCCCCACAGATACGCAGTATTTT. Translation: CASSCPTSGGAPTDTQYF.

The chain couples TRBV10-3 to TRBJ2-2, with D possibly matching TRBD2 (6 bases). The CDR3 extends over 13 amino acids. The germline V and J ends were trimmed by 7 bases and 5 bases, with 11 bases remaining between them. CDR1 is ENHRY, CDR2 SYGVKD, per germline. The CDR3 DNA is TGTGCCATCACATTAGCGGTGACCGGGGAGCTGTTTTTT. As protein: CAITLAVTGELFF.

The V gene is TRBV7-2, the J gene TRBJ2-3; D call uncertain. The length of the CDR3 is 13 residues. CDR1 is SGHTA and CDR2 is FQGNSA in the germline V gene. Trimming pared 4 bases from V and 2 bases from J, leaving 7 bases between. CDR3 in DNA: TGTGCCAGCAGCTCCCCAAACACAGATACGCAGTATTTT. This sequence encodes CASSSPNTDTQYF.

This sequence joins TRBV15 and TRBJ2-5, with 8 bases identical to TRBD1. CDR1 is LNHNV and CDR2 is YYDKDF in the germline V gene (reference sequence). The CDR3 runs 14 residues. The V gene end was trimmed by 2 bases and the J gene end by 5 bases; junction bases not matched to a gene: 4. CDR3 bases: TGTGCCACCAGCAGACAGGGGGCAGGCGAGACCCAGTACTTC. Its protein is CATSRQGAGETQYF.

The chain joins TRBV9 to TRBJ1-5; no clear D gene. The CDR3 is made up of 14 amino acids. The V and J ends lost 3 bases and 0 bases respectively, with 7 bases between them. Germline CDR1 SGDLS, CDR2 YYNGEE. DNA of the CDR3: TGTGCCAGCAGCGCGGGAGCTAGCAATCAGCCCCAGCATTTT. It yields the protein CASSAGASNQPQHF.

The CDR3 region has the DNA TGTGCCAGTGGGGACGAGGGAAGGACCCAGCATTTT. Its protein is CASGDEGRTQHF. J is TRBJ1-5 and V is TRBV6-5, with D tentatively TRBD1 (5 bases). There are 12 residues in the CDR3. Germline CDR1 is MNHEY and CDR2 is SVGAGI. The V gene lost 9 bases and the J gene lost 11 bases, with 17 bases spanning the gap.

The genes are TRBV5-6 and TRBJ2-7; 10 bases match TRBD2. Germline V gene data show CDR1 as SGHDT and CDR2 as YYEEEE. The CDR3 length is 17 residues. With 3 bases clipped from V and 3 bases from J, the junction kept 12 bases outside the gene matches. CDR3 DNA: TGTGCCAGCAGCTCCCGATACGACGGACTAGCGGACTACGAGCAGTACTTC. It codes for CASSSRYDGLADYEQYF.

The chain joins TRBV27 to TRBJ1-2; a possible D gene is TRBD1 (6 bases). The CDR3 extends over 16 amino acids. Trimming took 1 base from V and 8 from J, leaving 20 bases between them. Per the germline V gene, CDR1 is MNHEY and CDR2 is SMNVEV (reference sequence). The CDR3 nucleotides read TGTGCCAGCAGTTTATTCGTCGCTGGGGGCCCCCAGGGCTACACCTTC. It is translated as CASSLFVAGGPQGYTF.

The chain has TRBV7-2 and TRBJ1-5; D is unclear. The V and J ends lost 2 bases and 11 bases respectively, with 7 bases between them. Germline V gene sequence: CDR1 SGHTA, CDR2 FQGNSA. This CDR3 spans 11 amino acids. The CDR3 DNA follows: TGTGCCAGCAGCTTAAATGGGGCCCAGCATTTT. Translated, it gives CASSLNGAQHF.

The V gene is TRBV7-8, the J gene TRBJ1-6; 8 positions agree with TRBD1. Germline lookup yields CDR1 SGHVS and CDR2 FQNEAQ. The V gene end was trimmed by 4 bases and the J gene end by 0 bases; junction bases not matched to a gene: 17. There are 21 residues in the CDR3. In DNA, the CDR3 is TGTGCCAGCAGCTCCGTAGGACAGGGCTATCCTAGGAGCTCCTATAATTCACCCCTCCACTTT. It codes for CASSSVGQGYPRSSYNSPLHF.

This clone appeared once. V gene TRBV11-2 combines with J gene TRBJ2-1, with D perhaps matching TRBD2 (5 bases). Trimming removed 2 bases at V and 7 bases at J, with 15 bases between. The CDR3 has 15 amino acids. Germline V gene sequence: CDR1 SGHAT, CDR2 FQNNGV. CDR3 DNA sequence: TGTGCCAGCAGCTTACGTCTGCTAGCCGTTAATGAGCAGTTCTTC. Translated, it gives CASSLRLLAVNEQFF.

The chain is built from TRBV7-2 and TRBJ2-4; tentative D call: TRBD2 (6 bases). Germline CDR1 SGHTA, CDR2 FQGNSA. The CDR3 sequence is 17 residues long. V was shortened by 3 bases and J by 2 bases, with 17 bases between the two germline ends. The DNA of the CDR3 is TGTGCCAGCAGCTTCCTCGGCGGGGAGCGGTCCAAAAACATTCAGTACTTC. Protein sequence: CASSFLGGERSKNIQYF.

The chain uses TRBV7-9 and TRBJ1-2, with D possibly TRBD1 on 6 matching bases. The CDR3 consists of 14 residues. Trimming shortened V by 2 bases and J by 4 bases, and 11 bases separated the two germline ends. From germline, CDR1 is SEHNR and CDR2 FQNEAQ (reference sequence). CDR3 DNA sequence: TGTGCCAGCAGCTTACACAGGGCCAGCTATGGCTACACCTTC. Protein: CASSLHRASYGYTF.

This clone was recorded only once. The V call is TRBV5-6, the J call TRBJ1-2, with no clear D. With 4 bases removed from V and 10 bases from J, the gap between germline ends came to 17 bases. The germline V gene has CDR1 SGHDT and CDR2 YYEEEE. The CDR3 spans 13 residues. The CDR3 DNA follows: TGTGCCAGCAGCAAAGGCGCAGGTTCCTTCTACACCTTC. Translated: CASSKGAGSFYTF.

The table lists this clone with a count of one. This sequence joins TRBV5-1 and TRBJ1-2, with D perhaps TRBD1 (5 bases). Trimming shortened V by 4 bases and J by 7 bases, and 17 bases separated the two germline ends. Germline CDR1 reads SGHRS; CDR2 reads YFSETQ. The CDR3 loop spans 14 amino acids. CDR3 nucleotide sequence: TGCGCCAGCAGCGTAGGAGGGGATCGGGGTGGCTACACCTTC. Amino acids: CASSVGGDRGGYTF.

This clone was counted once. The chain carries TRBV27 and TRBJ2-5, with D possibly TRBD1 on 6 matching bases. The CDR3 runs 15 residues. CDR1 and CDR2 (germline): MNHEY, SMNVEV (reference sequence). V lost 5 bases, J lost 8 bases, and 21 bases lay in between. CDR3 nucleotide sequence: TGTGCCAGCAGTCCCGCCACAGGGTTAGTGAGAACCCAGTACTTC. This gives the protein CASSPATGLVRTQYF.

The rearrangement uses TRBV27 and TRBJ2-7, with D perhaps matching TRBD2 (7 bases). The ends were cut back, 7 bases at V and 8 bases at J, with 27 bases in the middle. Germline CDR1 MNHEY, CDR2 SMNVEV (reference sequence). This CDR3 is 16 amino acids long. This CDR3 is CASMAPMGGPVIKQYF. CDR3 sequence (DNA): TGTGCCAGCATGGCCCCAATGGGGGGGCCCGTTATCAAGCAGTACTTC.